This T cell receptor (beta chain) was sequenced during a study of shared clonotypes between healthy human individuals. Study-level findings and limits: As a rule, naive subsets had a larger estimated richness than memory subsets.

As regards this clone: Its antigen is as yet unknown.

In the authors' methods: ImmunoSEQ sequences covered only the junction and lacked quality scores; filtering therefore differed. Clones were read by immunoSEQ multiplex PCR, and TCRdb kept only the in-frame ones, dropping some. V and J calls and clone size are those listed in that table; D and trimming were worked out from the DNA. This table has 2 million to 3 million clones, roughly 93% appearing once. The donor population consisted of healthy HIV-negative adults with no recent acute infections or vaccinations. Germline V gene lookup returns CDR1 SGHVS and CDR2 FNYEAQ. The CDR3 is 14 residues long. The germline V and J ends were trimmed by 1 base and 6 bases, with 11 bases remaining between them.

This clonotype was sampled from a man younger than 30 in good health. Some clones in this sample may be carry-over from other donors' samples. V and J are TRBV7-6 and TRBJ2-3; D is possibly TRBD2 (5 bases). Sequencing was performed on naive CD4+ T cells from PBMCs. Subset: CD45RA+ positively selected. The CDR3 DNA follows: TGTGCCAGCAGCTTAGGACTAACCTACGATACGCAGTATTTT. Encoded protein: CASSLGLTYDTQYF.